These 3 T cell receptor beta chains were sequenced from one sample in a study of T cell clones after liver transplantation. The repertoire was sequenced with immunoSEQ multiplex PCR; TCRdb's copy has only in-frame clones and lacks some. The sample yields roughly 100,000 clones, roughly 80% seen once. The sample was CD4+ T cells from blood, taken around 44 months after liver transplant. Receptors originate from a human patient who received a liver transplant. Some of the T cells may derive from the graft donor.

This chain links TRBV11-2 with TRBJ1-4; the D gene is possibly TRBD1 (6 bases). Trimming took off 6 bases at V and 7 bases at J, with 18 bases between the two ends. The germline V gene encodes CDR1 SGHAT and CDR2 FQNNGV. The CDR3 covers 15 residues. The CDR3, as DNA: TGTGCCAGCAGTTCAAGTCCGGGGGCCAGTGAAAAACTGTTTTTT. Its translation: CASSSSPGASEKLFF.

The DNA of the CDR3 is TGTGCCAGCAGCCGAGGACTAGCGGCCGCACCCGGGGAGCTGTTTTTT. Translation gives CASSRGLAAAPGELFF. The J gene is TRBJ2-2, the V gene TRBV7-9, with TRBD2 matching 10 bases. The V gene end was trimmed by 5 bases and the J gene end by 6 bases; junction bases not matched to a gene: 9. Germline CDR1 and CDR2: SEHNR and FQNEAQ (reference sequence). This CDR3 spans 16 amino acids.

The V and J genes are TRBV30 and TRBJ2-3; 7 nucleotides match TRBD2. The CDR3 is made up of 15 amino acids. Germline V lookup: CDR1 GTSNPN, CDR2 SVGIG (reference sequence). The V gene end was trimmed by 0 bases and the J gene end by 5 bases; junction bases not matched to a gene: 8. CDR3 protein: CAWSVRTGGIDTQYF. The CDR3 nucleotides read TGTGCCTGGAGTGTTCGGACGGGAGGAATAGATACGCAGTATTTT.